The entry that follows covers one T cell receptor (beta chain) sequence. Sequenced by immunoSEQ multiplex PCR; TCRdb stores in-frame clones only, minus some. The table records 97,000 or so clones, roughly 83% of them present only once. The germline V gene has CDR1 SGHRS and CDR2 YFSETQ. The V gene lost 2 bases and the J gene lost 1 base, with 6 bases spanning the gap. CDR3 length: 14 residues. The entry originates in a study of T cell responses to AZD1222 COVID-19 vaccine. Study in general: Second-dose schedules of about 4 or about 12 weeks were combined.

This specimen consisted of peripheral blood, obtained on day 0 of AZD1222 vaccination. This clonotype originated in an adult in good health. The chain uses TRBV5-1 and TRBJ2-2; D gene ambiguous. The CDR3 spells CASSLSGNTGELFF. The CDR3 region has the DNA TGCGCCAGCAGCTTATCGGGGAACACCGGGGAGCTGTTTTTT.